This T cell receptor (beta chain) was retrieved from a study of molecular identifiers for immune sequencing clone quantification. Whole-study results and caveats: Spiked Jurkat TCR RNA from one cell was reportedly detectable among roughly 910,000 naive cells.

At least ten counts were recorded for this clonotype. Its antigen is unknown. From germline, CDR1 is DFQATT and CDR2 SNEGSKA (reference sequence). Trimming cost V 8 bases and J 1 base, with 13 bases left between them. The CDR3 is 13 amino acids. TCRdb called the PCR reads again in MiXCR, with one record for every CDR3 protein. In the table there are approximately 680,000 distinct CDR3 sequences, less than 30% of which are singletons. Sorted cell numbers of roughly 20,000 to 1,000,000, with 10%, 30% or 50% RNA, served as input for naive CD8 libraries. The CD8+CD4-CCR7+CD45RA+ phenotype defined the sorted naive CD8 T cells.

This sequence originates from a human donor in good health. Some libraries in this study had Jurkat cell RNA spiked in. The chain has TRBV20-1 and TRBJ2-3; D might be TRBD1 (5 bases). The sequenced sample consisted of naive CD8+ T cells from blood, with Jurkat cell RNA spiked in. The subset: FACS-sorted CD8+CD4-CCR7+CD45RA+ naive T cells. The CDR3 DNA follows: TGCAGTACACACGAAGGGGGCACAGATACGCAGTATTTT. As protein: CSTHEGGTDTQYF.